This is a list of T cell receptor beta chains from one sample in a study of human T cells and chemical hapten exposure. One entry per CDR3 protein, called by TCRdb with MiXCR from the RACE reads. The data show 80,000 to 95,000 distinct CDR3 sequences, more than 9.5% seen once. The input for sequencing was whole blood, taken in connection with sensitization to the hapten diphenylcyclopropenone (DPC). The receptors come from a middle-aged man with alopecia areata. Some clones in this sample may be carry-over from other donors' samples. Both conserved end residues are part of each CDR3. Each record gives: V gene, CDR3 length, clone size, D gene, J gene, CDR3 protein, CDR3 DNA. The D gene is left open where the match is weak. Expanded clones are given a class, and other clones once, few, many or no size at all.

V: TRBV20-1
length: 17
size: -
D: TRBD2
J: TRBJ2-5
CDR3: CSARDPGLAGKKETQYF
DNA: TGCAGTGCTAGAGATCCCGGACTAGCAGGAAAAAAAGAGACCCAGTACTTC

V: TRBV6-1
length: 13
size: -
D: -
J: TRBJ1-1
CDR3: CASSEAGRTEAFF
DNA: TGTGCCAGCAGTGAAGCAGGACGGACTGAAGCTTTCTTT

V: TRBV12-3/TRBV12-4
length: 16
size: few
D: -
J: TRBJ1-5
CDR3: CASSQYRTPNNQPQHF
DNA: TGTGCCAGCAGTCAATATCGGACCCCGAACAATCAGCCCCAGCATTTT

V: TRBV11-2
length: 16
size: few
D: -
J: TRBJ2-3
CDR3: CASSLDWRGGTDTQYF
DNA: TGTGCCAGCAGCTTAGATTGGAGGGGGGGCACAGATACGCAGTATTTT

V: TRBV28
length: 14
size: -
D: TRBD1
J: TRBJ1-2
CDR3: CASRPPTGDYGYSF
DNA: TGTGCCAGCAGACCCCCGACAGGGGACTATGGCTACAGCTTC

V: TRBV6-2/TRBV6-3
length: 14
size: many
D: -
J: TRBJ1-5
CDR3: CASSYAGKNQPQHF
DNA: TGTGCCAGCAGTTACGCCGGGAAGAATCAGCCCCAGCATTTT

V: TRBV28
length: 15
size: many
D: -
J: TRBJ1-2
CDR3: CASSFPRGQFYGYTF
DNA: TGTGCCAGCAGTTTCCCGCGTGGGCAATTCTATGGCTACACCTTC

V: TRBV7-9
length: 16
size: -
D: TRBD2
J: TRBJ2-1
CDR3: CASSLGLAGEADEQFF
DNA: TGTGCCAGCAGCTTGGGACTAGCGGGAGAGGCCGATGAGCAGTTCTTC

V: TRBV12-3/TRBV12-4
length: 14
size: -
D: -
J: TRBJ2-1
CDR3: CASRITGASNEQFF
DNA: TGTGCCAGCAGAATCACAGGAGCTTCTAATGAGCAGTTCTTC

V: TRBV7-9
length: 14
size: few
D: -
J: TRBJ2-1
CDR3: CASSLDRVRNEQFF
DNA: TGTGCCAGCAGCTTAGACCGAGTCAGGAATGAGCAGTTCTTC

V: TRBV29-1
length: 17
size: many
D: TRBD1
J: TRBJ1-2
CDR3: CSVDSGQGGVRGYGYTF
DNA: TGCAGCGTTGATTCAGGACAGGGGGGGGTTCGGGGCTATGGCTACACCTTC

V: TRBV30
length: 14
size: few
D: TRBD1
J: TRBJ1-6
CDR3: CAWSVAGGIAPLHF
DNA: TGTGCCTGGAGCGTGGCAGGGGGCATCGCACCCCTCCACTTT

V: TRBV7-9
length: 14
size: -
D: TRBD2
J: TRBJ2-7
CDR3: CASSPAGVVYEQYF
DNA: TGTGCCAGCAGCCCAGCGGGAGTTGTCTACGAGCAGTACTTC

V: TRBV4-2
length: 15
size: -
D: -
J: TRBJ2-3
CDR3: CASSQQDYSADTQYF
DNA: TGTGCCAGCAGCCAACAGGATTATTCGGCAGATACGCAGTATTTT

V: TRBV20-1
length: 14
size: many
D: -
J: TRBJ2-3
CDR3: CSANPGQLTDTQYF
DNA: TGCAGTGCAAACCCAGGACAGCTCACAGATACGCAGTATTTT

V: TRBV6-1
length: 14
size: few
D: -
J: TRBJ1-5
CDR3: CASSVFDVNQPQHF
DNA: TGTGCCAGCAGTGTTTTCGACGTTAATCAGCCCCAGCATTTT

V: TRBV7-9
length: 13
size: few
D: -
J: TRBJ1-1
CDR3: CASSFTGITEAFF
DNA: TGTGCCAGCAGCTTCACAGGGATCACTGAAGCTTTCTTT

V: TRBV3-1
length: 14
size: -
D: -
J: TRBJ2-3
CDR3: CASSPTQSTDTQYF
DNA: TGTGCCAGCAGCCCTACGCAGAGCACAGATACGCAGTATTTT

V: TRBV30
length: 15
size: -
D: TRBD2
J: TRBJ2-3
CDR3: CAWSRAGASTDTQYF
DNA: TGTGCCTGGAGTAGAGCGGGAGCTAGCACAGATACGCAGTATTTT

V: TRBV12-3/TRBV12-4
length: 17
size: -
D: TRBD2
J: TRBJ2-2
CDR3: CASSLTFGTSVKKELFF
DNA: TGTGCCAGCAGTTTAACTTTCGGAACTAGCGTGAAGAAGGAGCTGTTTTTT

V: TRBV4-3
length: 15
size: -
D: TRBD1
J: TRBJ1-2
CDR3: CASSQATGTANGYTF
DNA: TGCGCCAGCAGCCAAGCTACCGGGACAGCCAATGGCTACACCTTC

V: TRBV7-3
length: 14
size: many
D: -
J: TRBJ2-7
CDR3: CASSFDWENWEQYF
DNA: TGTGCCAGCAGCTTCGACTGGGAGAATTGGGAGCAGTACTTC

V: TRBV20-1
length: 15
size: few
D: -
J: TRBJ1-4
CDR3: CSARAISGRNEKLFF
DNA: TGCAGTGCTAGAGCTATATCTGGCAGAAATGAAAAACTGTTTTTT

V: TRBV6-2/TRBV6-3
length: 12
size: many
D: -
J: TRBJ1-1
CDR3: CASSYPNTEAFF
DNA: TGTGCCAGCAGTTACCCAAACACTGAAGCTTTCTTT

V: TRBV6-6
length: 18
size: -
D: -
J: TRBJ2-3
CDR3: CASRNRAQRSASTDTQYF
DNA: TGTGCCAGCAGGAATAGGGCACAGCGGTCCGCTAGCACAGATACGCAGTATTTT

V: TRBV5-4
length: 16
size: many
D: TRBD1
J: TRBJ1-1
CDR3: CASSPGRQGMNTEAFF
DNA: TGTGCCAGCAGCCCGGGTCGACAGGGCATGAACACTGAAGCTTTCTTT

V: TRBV3-1
length: 12
size: -
D: -
J: TRBJ2-2
CDR3: CASSPNTGELFF
DNA: TGTGCCAGCAGCCCCAATACCGGGGAGCTGTTTTTT

V: TRBV6-2/TRBV6-3
length: 15
size: once
D: -
J: TRBJ2-6
CDR3: CASRVGGSGANVLTF
DNA: TGTGCCAGCAGAGTGGGAGGCTCTGGGGCCAACGTCCTGACTTTC

V: TRBV5-6
length: 14
size: -
D: TRBD2
J: TRBJ2-7
CDR3: CASSVSGVTFEQYF
DNA: TGTGCCAGCAGCGTGAGCGGGGTTACCTTCGAGCAGTACTTC

V: TRBV9
length: 15
size: few
D: -
J: TRBJ2-7
CDR3: CASSNSPGASYEQYF
DNA: TGTGCCAGCAGCAACAGCCCAGGGGCGTCCTACGAGCAGTACTTC

V: TRBV9
length: 15
size: -
D: TRBD1
J: TRBJ2-7
CDR3: CASSVAGTGTYEQYF
DNA: TGTGCCAGCAGCGTAGCCGGGACAGGGACATACGAGCAGTACTTC

V: TRBV5-1
length: 18
size: many
D: -
J: TRBJ1-1
CDR3: CASSLVRSGRIQRTEAFF
DNA: TGCGCCAGCAGCTTGGTACGGTCAGGGCGAATTCAGAGAACTGAAGCTTTCTTT

V: TRBV6-2/TRBV6-3
length: 14
size: few
D: TRBD1
J: TRBJ1-1
CDR3: CASSIDRAVFEAFF
DNA: TGTGCCAGCAGCATCGACAGGGCGGTCTTTGAAGCTTTCTTT

V: TRBV12-3/TRBV12-4
length: 15
size: -
D: TRBD2
J: TRBJ2-3
CDR3: CASSSASGSTDTQYF
DNA: TGTGCCAGCAGTTCGGCTAGCGGGAGCACAGATACGCAGTATTTT

V: TRBV7-2
length: 17
size: few
D: -
J: TRBJ2-2
CDR3: CASSLAGRGLYTGELFF
DNA: TGTGCCAGCAGCCTCGCCGGACGCGGTTTGTACACCGGGGAGCTGTTTTTT

V: TRBV12-3/TRBV12-4
length: 15
size: few
D: TRBD1
J: TRBJ2-7
CDR3: CASSPGTGGRYEQYF
DNA: TGTGCCAGCAGTCCGGGGACAGGGGGAAGGTACGAGCAGTACTTC

V: TRBV7-2
length: 14
size: -
D: -
J: TRBJ1-4
CDR3: CASSNSATNEKLFF
DNA: TGTGCCAGCAGCAATAGTGCAACTAATGAAAAACTGTTTTTT

V: TRBV13
length: 14
size: few
D: TRBD2
J: TRBJ2-7
CDR3: CASRTSGPLYEQYF
DNA: TGTGCCAGCAGAACTAGCGGACCCCTTTACGAGCAGTACTTC

V: TRBV11-1
length: 17
size: few
D: TRBD1
J: TRBJ2-1
CDR3: CASSLAPGTGTNNEQFF
DNA: TGTGCCAGCAGCTTAGCGCCCGGGACAGGGACCAACAATGAGCAGTTCTTC

V: TRBV28
length: 16
size: -
D: -
J: TRBJ1-3
CDR3: CASSFPSPRAGNTIYF
DNA: TGTGCCAGCAGCTTTCCATCCCCCAGGGCTGGAAACACCATATATTTT

V: TRBV29-1
length: 13
size: few
D: -
J: TRBJ1-2
CDR3: CSAVQDRRDGYTF
DNA: TGCAGCGCCGTACAGGACCGGCGGGATGGCTACACCTTC

V: TRBV12-3/TRBV12-4
length: 12
size: many
D: -
J: TRBJ2-1
CDR3: CASLRAYNEQFF
DNA: TGTGCCAGCCTGAGGGCCTACAATGAGCAGTTCTTC

V: TRBV7-2
length: 15
size: few
D: TRBD2
J: TRBJ2-3
CDR3: CASSSGTSAPDTQYF
DNA: TGTGCCAGCAGCTCCGGGACTAGCGCCCCAGATACGCAGTATTTT

V: TRBV19
length: 13
size: -
D: TRBD1
J: TRBJ1-2
CDR3: CASSRDRGGGYTF
DNA: TGTGCCAGTTCACGGGACAGGGGCGGGGGCTACACCTTC

V: TRBV28
length: 13
size: -
D: -
J: TRBJ1-5
CDR3: CASSFGPNQPQHF
DNA: TGTGCCAGCAGTTTCGGACCCAATCAGCCCCAGCATTTT

V: TRBV5-4
length: 13
size: few
D: -
J: TRBJ2-2
CDR3: CASSLFGTGELFF
DNA: TGTGCCAGCAGCCTTTTCGGTACCGGGGAGCTGTTTTTT

V: TRBV7-9
length: 16
size: few
D: -
J: TRBJ1-1
CDR3: CASSLAPGTVNTEAFF
DNA: TGTGCCAGCAGCTTAGCTCCTGGGACGGTGAACACTGAAGCTTTCTTT

V: TRBV6-1
length: 15
size: many
D: -
J: TRBJ1-5
CDR3: CASSEWGASYQPQHF
DNA: TGTGCCAGCAGTGAATGGGGGGCATCCTATCAGCCCCAGCATTTT

V: TRBV20-1
length: 15
size: many
D: -
J: TRBJ2-3
CDR3: CSARDRKRSTDTQYF
DNA: TGCAGTGCTAGAGATCGTAAAAGGAGCACAGATACGCAGTATTTT

V: TRBV7-9
length: 16
size: many
D: TRBD1
J: TRBJ1-1
CDR3: CASSSRDRGRNTEAFF
DNA: TGTGCCAGCAGCTCAAGGGACAGGGGAAGGAACACTGAAGCTTTCTTT

V: TRBV12-3/TRBV12-4
length: 13
size: few
D: -
J: TRBJ2-3
CDR3: CASRARLEDTQYF
DNA: TGTGCCAGCAGAGCCCGACTAGAGGATACGCAGTATTTT

V: TRBV6-5
length: 11
size: many
D: -
J: TRBJ2-1
CDR3: CASTAYNEQFF
DNA: TGTGCCAGCACTGCCTACAATGAGCAGTTCTTC

V: TRBV18
length: 16
size: few
D: TRBD1
J: TRBJ2-3
CDR3: CASSPWTGVRTDTQYF
DNA: TGTGCCAGCTCACCCTGGACAGGGGTACGCACAGATACGCAGTATTTT

V: TRBV19
length: 14
size: few
D: TRBD2
J: TRBJ2-1
CDR3: CATRTSGRYNEQFF
DNA: TGTGCCACAAGGACTAGCGGGAGGTACAATGAGCAGTTCTTC

V: TRBV4-1
length: 17
size: -
D: -
J: TRBJ2-5
CDR3: CASRPKSGGIGSETQYF
DNA: TGCGCCAGCCGCCCAAAGAGTGGCGGGATAGGGTCAGAGACCCAGTACTTC

V: TRBV6-2/TRBV6-3
length: 16
size: few
D: -
J: TRBJ2-2
CDR3: CASSYSFASNTGELFF
DNA: TGTGCCAGCAGTTACTCGTTCGCGTCAAACACCGGGGAGCTGTTTTTT

V: TRBV5-1
length: 14
size: -
D: TRBD2
J: TRBJ2-3
CDR3: CASRGEPSTDTQYF
DNA: TGCGCGAGCCGGGGGGAGCCTAGCACAGATACGCAGTATTTT